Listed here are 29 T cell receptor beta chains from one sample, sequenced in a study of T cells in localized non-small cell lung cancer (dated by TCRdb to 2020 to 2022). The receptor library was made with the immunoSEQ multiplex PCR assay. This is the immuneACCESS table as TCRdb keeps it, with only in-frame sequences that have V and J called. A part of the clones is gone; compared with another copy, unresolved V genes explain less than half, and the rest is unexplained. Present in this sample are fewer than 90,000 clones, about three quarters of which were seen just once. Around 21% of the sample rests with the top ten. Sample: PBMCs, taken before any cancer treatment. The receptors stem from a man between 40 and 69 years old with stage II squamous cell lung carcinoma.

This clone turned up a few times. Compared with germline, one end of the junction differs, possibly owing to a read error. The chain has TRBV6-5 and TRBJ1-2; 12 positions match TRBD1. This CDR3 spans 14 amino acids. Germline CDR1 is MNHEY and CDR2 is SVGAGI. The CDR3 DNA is TGTGCCACCAGTGACCCGGGACAGGGGGCAGGCTACACCTTC. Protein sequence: CATSDPGQGAGYTF.

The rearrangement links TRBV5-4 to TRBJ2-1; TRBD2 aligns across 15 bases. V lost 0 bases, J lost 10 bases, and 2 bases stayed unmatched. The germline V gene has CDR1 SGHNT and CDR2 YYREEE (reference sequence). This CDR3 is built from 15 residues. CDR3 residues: CASSLEGTSGREQFF. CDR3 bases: TGTGCCAGCAGCTTGGAAGGGACTAGCGGGAGGGAGCAGTTCTTC.

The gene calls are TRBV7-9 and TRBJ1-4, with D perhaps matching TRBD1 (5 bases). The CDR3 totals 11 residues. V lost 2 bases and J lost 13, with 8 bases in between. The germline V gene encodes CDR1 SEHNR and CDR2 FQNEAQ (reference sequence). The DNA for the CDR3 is TGTGCCAGCAGCTTAAAGGGGCGACTGTTTTTT. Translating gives CASSLKGRLFF.

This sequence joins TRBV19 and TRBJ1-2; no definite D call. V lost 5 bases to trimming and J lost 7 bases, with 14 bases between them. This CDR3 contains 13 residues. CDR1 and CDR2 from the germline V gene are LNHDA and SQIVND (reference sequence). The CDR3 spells CASSPEGRGGYTF. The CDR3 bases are TGTGCCAGTAGTCCCGAAGGCCGCGGTGGCTACACCTTC.

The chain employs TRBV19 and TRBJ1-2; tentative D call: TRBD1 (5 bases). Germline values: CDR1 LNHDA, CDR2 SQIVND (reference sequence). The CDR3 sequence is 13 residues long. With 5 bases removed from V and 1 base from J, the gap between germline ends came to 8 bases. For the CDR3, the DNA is TGTGCCAGTAGTGTACAGGATAACTATGGCTACACCTTC. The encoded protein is CASSVQDNYGYTF.

The CDR3 DNA reads as TGTGCCAGCAGTGGGTCTCAAGGTCGGAAACTGTTTTTT. Translated, it gives CASSGSQGRKLFF. The chain links TRBV6-5 to TRBJ1-4; D gene ambiguous. V was cut by 5 bases and J by 11 bases, with 15 bases left in between. This CDR3 spans 13 amino acids. CDR1 is MNHEY, CDR2 SVGAGI, per germline.

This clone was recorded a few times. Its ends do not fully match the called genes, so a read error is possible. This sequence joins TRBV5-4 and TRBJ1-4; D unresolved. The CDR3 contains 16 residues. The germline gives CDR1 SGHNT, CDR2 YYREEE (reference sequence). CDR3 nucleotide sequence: TGCGCCAGCAGCCAAGTGACGTTTTCAACTAATGAAAAACTGTTTTTT. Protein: CASSQVTFSTNEKLFF.

The CDR3 sequence: CASSHGRMNTEAFF. The CDR3 DNA reads TGTGCCAGCAGCCACGGACGGATGAACACTGAAGCTTTCTTT. This rearrangement joins TRBV7-8 to TRBJ1-1; D unresolved. From germline, CDR1 is SGHVS and CDR2 FQNEAQ. V lost 5 bases to trimming and J lost 0 bases, with 10 bases between them. The CDR3 loop spans 14 amino acids.

The CDR3 nucleotides read TGTGCCAGCAGCCCCCTCACTAGCTCCTACAATGAGCAGTTCTTC. It specifies CASSPLTSSYNEQFF. The chain has TRBV11-2 and TRBJ2-1; D possibly corresponds to TRBD2 (5 bases). The germline V and J ends were trimmed by 5 bases and 0 bases, with 11 bases remaining between them. The V gene's germline CDR1 is SGHAT and CDR2 FQNNGV. The CDR3 spans 15 residues.

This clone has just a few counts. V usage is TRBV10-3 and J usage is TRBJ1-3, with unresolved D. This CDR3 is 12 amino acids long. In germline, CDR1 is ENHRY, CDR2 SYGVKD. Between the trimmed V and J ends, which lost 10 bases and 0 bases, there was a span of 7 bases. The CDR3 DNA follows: TGTGCCACAGCAGACTCTGGAAACACCATATATTTT. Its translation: CATADSGNTIYF.

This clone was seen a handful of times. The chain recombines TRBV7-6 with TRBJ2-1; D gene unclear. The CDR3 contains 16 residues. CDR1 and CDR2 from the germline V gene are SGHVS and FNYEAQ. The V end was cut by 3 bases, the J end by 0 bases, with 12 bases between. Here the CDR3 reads CASSLSSGSSYNEQFF. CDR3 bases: TGTGCCAGCAGCTTGAGTAGTGGTAGCTCCTACAATGAGCAGTTCTTC.

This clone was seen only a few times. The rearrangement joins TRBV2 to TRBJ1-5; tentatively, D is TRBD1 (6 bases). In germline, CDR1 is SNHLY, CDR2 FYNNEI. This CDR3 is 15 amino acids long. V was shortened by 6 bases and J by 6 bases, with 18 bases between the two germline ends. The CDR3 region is CASSPKQGMGQPQHF. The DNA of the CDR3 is TGTGCCAGCAGCCCTAAGCAGGGGATGGGTCAGCCCCAGCATTTT.

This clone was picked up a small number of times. The DNA for the CDR3 is TGTGCCAGCACCCTTTCCCCAGGGATCGGGGAGCTGTTTTTT. This codes for CASTLSPGIGELFF. The gene calls are TRBV6-1 and TRBJ2-2, with D possibly TRBD1 on 5 matching bases. Germline V CDR1 and CDR2: MNHNS, SASEGT. CDR3 length equals 14 residues. V shed 7 bases and J shed 7 bases, with 16 bases lying between them.

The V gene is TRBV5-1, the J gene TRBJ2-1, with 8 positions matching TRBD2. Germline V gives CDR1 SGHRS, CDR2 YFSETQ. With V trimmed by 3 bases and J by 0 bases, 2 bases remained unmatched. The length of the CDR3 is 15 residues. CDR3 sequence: CASSSGGPSYNEQFF. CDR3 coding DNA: TGCGCCAGCAGCTCGGGAGGGCCCTCCTACAATGAGCAGTTCTTC.

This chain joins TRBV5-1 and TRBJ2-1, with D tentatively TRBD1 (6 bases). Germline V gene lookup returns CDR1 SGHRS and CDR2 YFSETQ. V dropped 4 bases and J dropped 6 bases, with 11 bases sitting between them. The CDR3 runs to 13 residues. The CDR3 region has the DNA TGCGCCAGCAGCATACAGGGAATCAATGAGCAGTTCTTC. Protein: CASSIQGINEQFF.

The CDR3 bases are TGCGCCAGCAGCTTGGGGTTAGCGGGCCCCAATGAGCAGTTCTTC. Translated, it gives CASSLGLAGPNEQFF. The chain uses TRBV5-1 and TRBJ2-1; 7 bases fit TRBD2. Germline V gene lookup returns CDR1 SGHRS and CDR2 YFSETQ. The CDR3 loop spans 15 amino acids. After removal of 0 bases from V and 6 bases from J, the junction contained 6 bases not matched to a gene.

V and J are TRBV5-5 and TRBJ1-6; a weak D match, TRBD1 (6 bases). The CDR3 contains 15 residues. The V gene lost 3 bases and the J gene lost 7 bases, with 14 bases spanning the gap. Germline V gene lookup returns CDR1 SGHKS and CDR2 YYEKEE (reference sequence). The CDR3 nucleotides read TGTGCCAGCAGCTCTTCCGGGACACCCAATTCACCCCTCCACTTT. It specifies CASSSSGTPNSPLHF. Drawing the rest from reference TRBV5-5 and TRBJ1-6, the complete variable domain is DAGVTQSPTHLIKTRGQQVTLRCSPISGHKSVSWYQQVLGQGPQFIFQYYEKEERGRGNFPDRFSARQFPNYSSELNVNALLLGDSALYLCASSSSGTPNSPLHFGNGTRLTVT.

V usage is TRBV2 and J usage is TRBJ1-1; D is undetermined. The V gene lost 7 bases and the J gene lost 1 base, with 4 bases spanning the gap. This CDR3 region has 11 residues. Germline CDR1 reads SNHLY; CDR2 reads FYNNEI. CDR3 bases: TGTGCCAGCATTCCGAACACTGAAGCTTTCTTT. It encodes CASIPNTEAFF.

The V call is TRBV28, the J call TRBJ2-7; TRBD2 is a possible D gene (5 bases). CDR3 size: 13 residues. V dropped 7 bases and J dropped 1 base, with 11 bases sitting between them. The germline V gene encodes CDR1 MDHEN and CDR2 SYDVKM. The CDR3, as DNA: TGTGCCAGCATTCAACTAGGATCCTACGAGCAGTACTTC. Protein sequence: CASIQLGSYEQYF.

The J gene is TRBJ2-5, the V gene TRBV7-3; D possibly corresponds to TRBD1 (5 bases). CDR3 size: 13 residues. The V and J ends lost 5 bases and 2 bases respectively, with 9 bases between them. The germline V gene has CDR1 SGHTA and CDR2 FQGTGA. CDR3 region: CASSRDSQETQYF. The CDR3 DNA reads TGTGCCAGCAGCCGTGACAGTCAAGAGACCCAGTACTTC.

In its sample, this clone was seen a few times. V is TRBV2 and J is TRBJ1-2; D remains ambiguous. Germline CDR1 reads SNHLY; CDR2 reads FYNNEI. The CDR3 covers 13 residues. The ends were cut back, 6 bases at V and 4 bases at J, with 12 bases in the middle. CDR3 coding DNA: TGTGCCAGCAGGAATGAGGGTAGCTATGGCTACACCTTC. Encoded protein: CASRNEGSYGYTF. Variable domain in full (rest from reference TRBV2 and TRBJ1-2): EPEVTQTPSHQVTQMGQEVILRCVPISNHLYFYWYRQILGQKVEFLVSFYNNEISEKSEIFDDQFSVERPDGSNFTLKIRSTKLEDSAMYFCASRNEGSYGYTFGSGTRLTVV.

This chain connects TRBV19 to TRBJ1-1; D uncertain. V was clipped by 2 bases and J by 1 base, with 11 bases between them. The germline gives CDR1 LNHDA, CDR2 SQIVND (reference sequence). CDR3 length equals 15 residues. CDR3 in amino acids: CASSISTIKNTEAFF. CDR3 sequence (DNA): TGTGCCAGTAGTATATCGACAATTAAGAACACTGAAGCTTTCTTT.

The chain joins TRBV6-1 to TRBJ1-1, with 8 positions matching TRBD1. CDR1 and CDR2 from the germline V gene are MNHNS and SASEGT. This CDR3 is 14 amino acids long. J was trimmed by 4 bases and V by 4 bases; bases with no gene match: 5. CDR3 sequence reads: CASSVQGVGTEAFF. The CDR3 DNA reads TGTGCCAGCAGTGTACAGGGGGTAGGCACTGAAGCTTTCTTT.

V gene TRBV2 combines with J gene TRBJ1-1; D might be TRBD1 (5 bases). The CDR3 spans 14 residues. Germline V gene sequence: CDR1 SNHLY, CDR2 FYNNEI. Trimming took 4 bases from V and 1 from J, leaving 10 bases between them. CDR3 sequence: CASSGTGQNTEAFF. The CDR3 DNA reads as TGTGCCAGCAGTGGTACAGGCCAGAACACTGAAGCTTTCTTT.

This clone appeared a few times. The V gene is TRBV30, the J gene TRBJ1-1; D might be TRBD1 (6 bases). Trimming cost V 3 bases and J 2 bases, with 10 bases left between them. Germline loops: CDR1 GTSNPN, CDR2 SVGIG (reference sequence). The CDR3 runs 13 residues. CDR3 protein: CAWSRTENTEAFF. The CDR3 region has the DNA TGTGCCTGGAGCCGGACAGAAAACACTGAAGCTTTCTTT.

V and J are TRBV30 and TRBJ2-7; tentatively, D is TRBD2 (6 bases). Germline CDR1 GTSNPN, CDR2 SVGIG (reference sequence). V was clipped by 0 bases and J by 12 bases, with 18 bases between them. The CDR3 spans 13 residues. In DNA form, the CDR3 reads TGTGCCTGGAGTGTACAGGAGGGGTGGAAAAGGTACTTC. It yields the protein CAWSVQEGWKRYF.

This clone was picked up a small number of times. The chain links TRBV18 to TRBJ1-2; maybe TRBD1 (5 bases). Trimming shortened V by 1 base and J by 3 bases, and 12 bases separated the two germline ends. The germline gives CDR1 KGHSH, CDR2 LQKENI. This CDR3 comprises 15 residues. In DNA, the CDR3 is TGTGCCAGCTCACCACAGGAGGGGCTCTACTATGGCTACACCTTC. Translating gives CASSPQEGLYYGYTF.

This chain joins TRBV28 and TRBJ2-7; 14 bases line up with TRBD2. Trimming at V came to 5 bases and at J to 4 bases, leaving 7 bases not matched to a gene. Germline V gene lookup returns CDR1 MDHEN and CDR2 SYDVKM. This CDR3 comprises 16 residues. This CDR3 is CASSPRGLAGAYEQYF. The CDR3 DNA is TGTGCCAGCAGTCCCCGGGGACTAGCGGGAGCGTACGAGCAGTACTTC. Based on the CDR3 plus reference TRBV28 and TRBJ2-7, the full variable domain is DVKVTQSSRYLVKRTGEKVFLECVQDMDHENMFWYRQDPGLGLRLIYFSYDVKMKEKGDIPEGYSVSREKKERFSLILESASTNQTSMYLCASSPRGLAGAYEQYFGPGTRLTVT.

CDR3 sequence reads: CASRGGQGNNEQFF. In nucleotides, the CDR3 is TGCGCCAGCAGGGGGGGACAGGGGAACAATGAGCAGTTCTTC. The V call is TRBV10-2, the J call TRBJ2-1; 10 nucleotides line up with TRBD1. The CDR3 runs to 14 residues. Germline lookup yields CDR1 WSHSY and CDR2 SAAADI. V lost 6 bases, J lost 5 bases, and 4 bases stayed unmatched.